This is a list of T cell receptor beta chains from one sample in a study of T cells in Graves' hyperthyroidism and ophthalmopathy. From the multiplex PCR reads, TCRdb called clonotypes with MiXCR, one entry per CDR3 protein. The sample consists of 360,000 or so distinct CDR3 sequences, approximately 20% of them appearing once. The sequencing sample was made of blood. The source is a young woman with Graves' hyperthyroidism. Each CDR3 is given with its conserved first and last residue. D genes are given only for firm matches. A row's size may be missing; if present it is once, few, many or a size class.

abundance: few
len: 14
v_gene: TRBV2
d_gene: .
j_gene: TRBJ2-7
CDR3aa: CASSLTGEGYEQYF
CDR3nt: TGTGCCAGCAGTTTGACAGGGGAGGGCTACGAGCAGTACTTC

abundance: .
len: 18
v_gene: TRBV6-2/TRBV6-3
d_gene: TRBD1
j_gene: TRBJ1-1
CDR3aa: CASSYSRRQGASTTEAFF
CDR3nt: TGTGCCAGCAGTTACTCGAGGCGGCAGGGGGCTTCAACCACTGAAGCTTTCTTT

abundance: many
len: 16
v_gene: TRBV5-6
d_gene: TRBD2
j_gene: TRBJ2-2
CDR3aa: CASSVTGLALTGELFF
CDR3nt: TGTGCCAGCAGCGTCACGGGACTAGCGCTCACCGGGGAGCTGTTTTTT

abundance: many
len: 14
v_gene: TRBV30
d_gene: TRBD1
j_gene: TRBJ1-2
CDR3aa: CAWSSGQAGPGYTF
CDR3nt: TGTGCCTGGTCGTCGGGACAGGCTGGACCTGGCTACACCTTC

abundance: many
len: 16
v_gene: TRBV20-1
d_gene: .
j_gene: TRBJ1-4
CDR3aa: CSARDKVKGYNEKLFF
CDR3nt: TGCAGTGCTAGAGATAAGGTTAAGGGGTATAATGAAAAACTGTTTTTT

abundance: .
len: 13
v_gene: TRBV6-5
d_gene: .
j_gene: TRBJ1-2
CDR3aa: CASSYRAGDGYTF
CDR3nt: TGTGCCAGCAGTTACCGAGCTGGGGATGGCTACACCTTC

abundance: many
len: 16
v_gene: TRBV2
d_gene: .
j_gene: TRBJ1-1
CDR3aa: CASSEYPRRVNTEAFF
CDR3nt: TGTGCCAGCAGTGAATACCCCCGCAGGGTGAACACTGAAGCTTTCTTT

abundance: .
len: 13
v_gene: TRBV9
d_gene: .
j_gene: TRBJ2-1
CDR3aa: CASSVVRSDEQFF
CDR3nt: TGTGCCAGCAGCGTAGTTCGTTCGGATGAGCAGTTCTTC

abundance: few
len: 13
v_gene: TRBV12-3/TRBV12-4
d_gene: .
j_gene: TRBJ1-5
CDR3aa: CASSLSQNQPQHF
CDR3nt: TGTGCCAGCAGTTTAAGCCAAAATCAGCCCCAGCATTTT

abundance: many
len: 16
v_gene: TRBV13
d_gene: .
j_gene: TRBJ1-6
CDR3aa: CASSSSDGVWNSPLHF
CDR3nt: TGTGCCAGCAGCTCCTCAGACGGAGTGTGGAATTCACCCCTCCACTTT

abundance: .
len: 14
v_gene: TRBV12-5
d_gene: .
j_gene: TRBJ1-3
CDR3aa: CASSGTHSGNTIYF
CDR3nt: TGTGCTTCTTCTGGGACCCACTCTGGAAACACCATATATTTT

abundance: many
len: 16
v_gene: TRBV7-8
d_gene: .
j_gene: TRBJ1-5
CDR3aa: CASSQETDYSNQPQHF
CDR3nt: TGTGCCAGCAGCCAAGAGACGGATTATAGCAATCAGCCCCAGCATTTT

abundance: many
len: 13
v_gene: TRBV9
d_gene: .
j_gene: TRBJ1-5
CDR3aa: CASSGGANQPQHF
CDR3nt: TGTGCCAGCAGCGGGGGGGCCAATCAGCCCCAGCATTTT

abundance: many
len: 14
v_gene: TRBV29-1
d_gene: .
j_gene: TRBJ1-2
CDR3aa: CSVSYGSGYYGYTF
CDR3nt: TGCAGCGTTTCTTATGGGTCTGGATACTATGGCTACACCTTC